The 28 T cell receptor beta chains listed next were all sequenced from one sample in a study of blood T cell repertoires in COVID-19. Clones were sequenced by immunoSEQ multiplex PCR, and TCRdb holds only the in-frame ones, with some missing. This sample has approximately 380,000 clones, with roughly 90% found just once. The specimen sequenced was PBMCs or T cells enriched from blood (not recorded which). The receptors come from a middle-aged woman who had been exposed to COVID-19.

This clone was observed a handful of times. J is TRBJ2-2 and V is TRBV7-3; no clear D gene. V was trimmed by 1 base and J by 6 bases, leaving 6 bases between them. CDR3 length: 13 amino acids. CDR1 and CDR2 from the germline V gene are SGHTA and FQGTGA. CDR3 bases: TGTGCCAGCAGCTTAAAGACTCCCGGGGAGCTGTTTTTT. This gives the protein CASSLKTPGELFF.

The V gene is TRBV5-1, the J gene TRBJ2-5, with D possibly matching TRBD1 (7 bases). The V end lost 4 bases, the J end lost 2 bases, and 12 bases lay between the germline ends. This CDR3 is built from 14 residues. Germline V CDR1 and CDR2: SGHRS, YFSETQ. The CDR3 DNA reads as TGCGCCAGCAGCGGAGGGGGCGGTCAAGAGACCCAGTACTTC. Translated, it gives CASSGGGGQETQYF.

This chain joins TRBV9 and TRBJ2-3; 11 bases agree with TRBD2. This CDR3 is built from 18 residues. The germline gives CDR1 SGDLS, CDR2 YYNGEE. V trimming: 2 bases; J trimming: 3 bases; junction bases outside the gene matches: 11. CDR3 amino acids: CASSVSVAGGRRTDTQYF. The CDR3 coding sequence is TGTGCCAGCAGCGTTAGTGTAGCGGGGGGGCGAAGGACAGATACGCAGTATTTT.

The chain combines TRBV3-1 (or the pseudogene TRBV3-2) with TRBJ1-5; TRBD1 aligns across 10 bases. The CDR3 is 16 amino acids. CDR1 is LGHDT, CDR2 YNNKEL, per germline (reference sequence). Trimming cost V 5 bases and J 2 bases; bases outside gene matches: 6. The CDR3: CASSFAGTGGNQPQHF. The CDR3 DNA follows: TGTGCCAGCAGCTTTGCCGGGACAGGGGGCAATCAGCCCCAGCATTTT.

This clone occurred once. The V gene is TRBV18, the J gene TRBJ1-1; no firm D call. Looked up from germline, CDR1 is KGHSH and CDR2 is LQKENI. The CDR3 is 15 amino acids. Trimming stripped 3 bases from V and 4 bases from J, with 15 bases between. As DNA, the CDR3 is TGTGCCAGCTCACCCGGACCATCAAGCGGCACTGAAGCTTTCTTT. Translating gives CASSPGPSSGTEAFF.

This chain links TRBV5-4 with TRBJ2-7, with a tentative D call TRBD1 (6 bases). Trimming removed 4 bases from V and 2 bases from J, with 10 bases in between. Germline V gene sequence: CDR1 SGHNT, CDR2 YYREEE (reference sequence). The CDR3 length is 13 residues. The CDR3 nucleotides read TGTGCCAGCAGCCATGGACAGACCTACGAGCAGTACTTC. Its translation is CASSHGQTYEQYF.

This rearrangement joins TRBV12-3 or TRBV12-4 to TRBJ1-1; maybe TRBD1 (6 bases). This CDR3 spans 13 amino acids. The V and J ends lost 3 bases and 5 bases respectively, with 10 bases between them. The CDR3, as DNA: TGTGCCAGCAGTTTCTTCGGGACAACTGAAGCTTTCTTT. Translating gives CASSFFGTTEAFF.

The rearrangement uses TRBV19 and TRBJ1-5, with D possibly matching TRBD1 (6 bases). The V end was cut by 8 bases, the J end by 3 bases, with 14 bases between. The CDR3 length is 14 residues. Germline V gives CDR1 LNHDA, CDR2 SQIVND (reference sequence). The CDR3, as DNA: TGTGCCAGTCAATACCGACAGGCCAATCAGCCCCAGCATTTT. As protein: CASQYRQANQPQHF.

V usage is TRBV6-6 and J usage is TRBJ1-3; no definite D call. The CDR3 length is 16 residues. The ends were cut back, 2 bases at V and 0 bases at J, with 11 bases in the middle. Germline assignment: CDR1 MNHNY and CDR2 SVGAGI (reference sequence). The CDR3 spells CASSYRGVGSGNTIYF. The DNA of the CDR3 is TGTGCCAGCAGTTACAGAGGCGTCGGCTCTGGAAACACCATATATTTT.

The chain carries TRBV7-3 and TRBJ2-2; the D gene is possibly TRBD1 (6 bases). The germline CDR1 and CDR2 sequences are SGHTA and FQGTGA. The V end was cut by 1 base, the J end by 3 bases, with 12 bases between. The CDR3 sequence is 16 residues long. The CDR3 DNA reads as TGTGCCAGCAGCTTAATTGGCAGGGGCGACACCGGGGAGCTGTTTTTT. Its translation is CASSLIGRGDTGELFF.

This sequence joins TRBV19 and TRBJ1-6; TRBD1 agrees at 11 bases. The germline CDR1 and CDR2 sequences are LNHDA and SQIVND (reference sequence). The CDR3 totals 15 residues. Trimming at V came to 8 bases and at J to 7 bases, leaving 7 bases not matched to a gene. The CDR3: CASQDRGLGNSPLHF. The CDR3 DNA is TGTGCCAGTCAGGACAGGGGGCTGGGGAATTCACCCCTCCACTTT.

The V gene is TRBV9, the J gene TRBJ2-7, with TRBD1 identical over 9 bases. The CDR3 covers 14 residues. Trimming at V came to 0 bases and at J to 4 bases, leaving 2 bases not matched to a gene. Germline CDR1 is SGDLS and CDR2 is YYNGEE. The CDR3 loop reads CASSVDGTGYEQYF. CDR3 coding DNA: TGTGCCAGCAGCGTAGATGGGACAGGGTACGAGCAGTACTTC.

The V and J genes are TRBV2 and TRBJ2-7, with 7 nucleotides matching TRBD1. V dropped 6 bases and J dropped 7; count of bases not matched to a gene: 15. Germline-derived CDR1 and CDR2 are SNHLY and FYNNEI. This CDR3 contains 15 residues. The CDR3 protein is CASRRLDRELGEQYF. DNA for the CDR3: TGTGCCAGCAGACGGCTCGACAGGGAGCTAGGAGAGCAGTACTTC.

CDR3 DNA: TGTGCCAGCAGCCGCGACACAAATGAGCAGTTCTTC. Protein: CASSRDTNEQFF. The chain has TRBV7-3 and TRBJ2-1; no clear D gene. The CDR3 sequence is 12 residues long. Trimming removed 5 bases from V and 7 bases from J, with 9 bases in between. Germline V gene lookup returns CDR1 SGHTA and CDR2 FQGTGA.

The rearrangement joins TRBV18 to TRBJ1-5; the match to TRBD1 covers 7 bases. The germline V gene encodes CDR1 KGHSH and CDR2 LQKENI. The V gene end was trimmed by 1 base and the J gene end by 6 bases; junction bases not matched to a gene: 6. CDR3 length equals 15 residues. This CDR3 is CASSPQRPGGQPQHF. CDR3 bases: TGTGCCAGCTCACCACAACGGCCAGGGGGTCAGCCCCAGCATTTT.

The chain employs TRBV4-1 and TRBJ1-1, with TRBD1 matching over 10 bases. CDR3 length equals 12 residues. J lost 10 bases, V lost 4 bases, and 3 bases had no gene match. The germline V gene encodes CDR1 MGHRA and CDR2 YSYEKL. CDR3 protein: CASSPGQGGAFF. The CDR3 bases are TGCGCCAGCAGCCCTGGACAGGGGGGAGCTTTCTTT.

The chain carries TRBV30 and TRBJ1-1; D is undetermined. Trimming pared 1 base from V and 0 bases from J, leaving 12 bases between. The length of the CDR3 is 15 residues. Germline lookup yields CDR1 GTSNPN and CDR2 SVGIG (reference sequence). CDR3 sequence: CAWSASGLMNTEAFF. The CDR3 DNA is TGTGCCTGGAGTGCATCGGGATTAATGAACACTGAAGCTTTCTTT.

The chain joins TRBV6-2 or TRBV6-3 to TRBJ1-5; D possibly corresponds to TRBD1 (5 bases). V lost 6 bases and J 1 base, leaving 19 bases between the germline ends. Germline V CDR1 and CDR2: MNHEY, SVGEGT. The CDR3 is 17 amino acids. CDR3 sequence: CASSPLNTGPSNQPQHF. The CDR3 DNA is TGTGCCAGCAGCCCTTTAAACACAGGACCCAGCAATCAGCCCCAGCATTTT.

CDR3 coding DNA: TGTGCCAGCAGTCGGCAGGGCAGTGAGCAGTTCTTC. Protein sequence: CASSRQGSEQFF. V gene TRBV12-3 or TRBV12-4 combines with J gene TRBJ2-1; D might be TRBD1 (5 bases). This CDR3 region has 12 residues. Trimming shortened V by 5 bases and J by 9 bases, and 11 bases separated the two germline ends.

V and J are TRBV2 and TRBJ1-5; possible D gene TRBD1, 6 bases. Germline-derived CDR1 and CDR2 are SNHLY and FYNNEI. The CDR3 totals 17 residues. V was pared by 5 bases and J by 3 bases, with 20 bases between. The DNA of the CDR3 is TGTGCCAGCAGTTCAAGGGGCAGGGGCCTAAACAATCAGCCCCAGCATTTT. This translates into CASSSRGRGLNNQPQHF.

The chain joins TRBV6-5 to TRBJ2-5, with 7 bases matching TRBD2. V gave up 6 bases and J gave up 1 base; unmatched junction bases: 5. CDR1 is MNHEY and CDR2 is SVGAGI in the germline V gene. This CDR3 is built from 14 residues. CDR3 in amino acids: CASSPWGGQETQYF. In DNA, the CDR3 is TGTGCCAGCAGCCCCTGGGGGGGCCAAGAGACCCAGTACTTC.

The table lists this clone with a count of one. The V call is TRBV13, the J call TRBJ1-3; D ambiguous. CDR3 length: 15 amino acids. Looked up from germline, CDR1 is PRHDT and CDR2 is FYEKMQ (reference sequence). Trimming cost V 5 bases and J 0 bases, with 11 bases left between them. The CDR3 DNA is TGTGCCAGCAGCCGCGACTTGAGCTCTGGAAACACCATATATTTT. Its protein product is CASSRDLSSGNTIYF.

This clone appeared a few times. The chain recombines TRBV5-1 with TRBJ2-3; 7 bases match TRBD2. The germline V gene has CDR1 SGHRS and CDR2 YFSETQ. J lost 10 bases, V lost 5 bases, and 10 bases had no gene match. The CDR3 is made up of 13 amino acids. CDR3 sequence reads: CASSHLAVSPQYF. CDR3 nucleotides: TGCGCCAGCAGTCATCTAGCGGTCTCTCCGCAGTATTTT.

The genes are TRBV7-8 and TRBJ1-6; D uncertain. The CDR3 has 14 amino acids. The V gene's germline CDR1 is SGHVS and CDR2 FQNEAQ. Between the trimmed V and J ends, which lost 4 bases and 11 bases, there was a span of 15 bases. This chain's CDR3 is CASSYRSFRPPLHF. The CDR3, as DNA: TGTGCCAGCAGCTATAGGTCGTTCAGGCCACCCCTCCACTTT.

CDR3 in amino acids: CASSESAGGAKNIQYF. Here the CDR3 DNA reads TGCGCCAGCAGTGAGTCCGCTGGAGGAGCCAAAAACATTCAGTACTTC. This sequence joins TRBV10-1 and TRBJ2-4; D possibly corresponds to TRBD2 (5 bases). Germline V gives CDR1 WNHNN, CDR2 SYGVQD (reference sequence). The V end was cut by 0 bases, the J end by 0 bases, with 9 bases between. The CDR3 has 16 amino acids.

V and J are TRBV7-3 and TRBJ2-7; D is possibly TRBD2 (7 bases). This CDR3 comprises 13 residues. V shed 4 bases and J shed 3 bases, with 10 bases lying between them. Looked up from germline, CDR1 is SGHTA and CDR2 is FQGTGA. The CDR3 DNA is TGTGCCAGCAGCTCAAGGGGGGGCTACGAGCAGTACTTC. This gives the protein CASSSRGGYEQYF.

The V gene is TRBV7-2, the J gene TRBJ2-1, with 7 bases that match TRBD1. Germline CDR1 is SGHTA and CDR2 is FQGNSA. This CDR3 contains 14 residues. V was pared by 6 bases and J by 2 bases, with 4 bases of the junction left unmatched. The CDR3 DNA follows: TGTGCCAGCAGAGGACAGGACCCCTACAATGAGCAGTTCTTC. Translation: CASRGQDPYNEQFF. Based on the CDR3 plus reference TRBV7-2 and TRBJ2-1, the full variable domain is GAGVSQSPSNKVTEKGKDVELRCDPISGHTALYWYRQSLGQGLEFLIYFQGNSAPDKSGLPSDRFSAERTGGSVSTLTIQRTQQEDSAVYLCASRGQDPYNEQFFGPGTRLTVL.

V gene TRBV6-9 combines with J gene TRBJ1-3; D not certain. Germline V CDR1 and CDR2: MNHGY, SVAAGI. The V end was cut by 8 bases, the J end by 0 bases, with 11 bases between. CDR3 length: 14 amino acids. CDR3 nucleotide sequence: TGTGCCAGCCCCACGCCGAGCTCTGGAAACACCATATATTTT. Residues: CASPTPSSGNTIYF.